The next 10 T cell receptor beta chains were all read from a single sample in a study of T cell repertoires in cytomegalovirus infection. TCRdb used MiXCR to reprocess the reads, holding one entry per CDR3 protein. The sample shows approximately 590,000 distinct CDR3 sequences, roughly 43% of them seen only once. Antigens of these TCRs are unknown. Source: cultured PBMCs, taken from culture after CMV antigen stimulation. The source is a human donor in good health (CMV status not recorded). Some clones in this sample may be carry-over from other donors' samples.

V is TRBV6-6 and J is TRBJ2-3; unclear D gene. The CDR3 has 14 residues. V gave up 8 bases and J gave up 0 bases, with 12 bases separating them. Germline CDR1 MNHNY, CDR2 SVGAGI (reference sequence). CDR3 nucleotide sequence: TGTGCCAGCGTCCGTGCGGCGAGCACAGATACGCAGTATTTT. Its protein is CASVRAASTDTQYF.

The CDR3 DNA reads TGTGCCAGCAGTTTGGGACAGCAGACCTATGGCTACACCTTC. Translating it yields CASSLGQQTYGYTF. The V and J genes are TRBV28 and TRBJ1-2; 7 nucleotides agree with TRBD1. Trimming took 3 bases from V and 4 from J; bases not matched to a gene: 5. The CDR3 runs 14 residues. Germline values: CDR1 MDHEN, CDR2 SYDVKM.

This clonotype was seen only a few times. The gene calls are TRBV6-1 and TRBJ2-5; 7 bases are shared with TRBD1. Germline CDR1 reads MNHNS; CDR2 reads SASEGT. The J segment lost 4 bases and the V segment lost 6 bases, leaving 11 bases of the junction unmatched. The CDR3 has 15 residues. The CDR3 sequence: CASRSTGVGGETQYF. The CDR3 nucleotides are TGTGCCAGCAGGTCTACAGGGGTAGGAGGAGAGACCCAGTACTTC.

V usage is TRBV12-3 or TRBV12-4 and J usage is TRBJ1-1; unclear D gene. The CDR3 is 14 amino acids. V dropped 6 bases and J dropped 0 bases, with 11 bases sitting between them. CDR3 DNA sequence: TGTGCCAGCAGCCTGACACGGATGAACACTGAAGCTTTCTTT. Translating gives CASSLTRMNTEAFF.

This clonotype was detected only a few times. The chain has TRBV7-2 and TRBJ2-7; 7 bases fit TRBD2. CDR1 and CDR2 from the germline V gene are SGHTA and FQGNSA. The CDR3 runs 14 residues. V shed 3 bases, J shed 6 bases, and the junction held 8 bases outside the gene matches. The CDR3, as DNA: TGTGCCAGCAGCTTCTGGAGCGGGGATTCCGAGCAGTACTTC. Protein: CASSFWSGDSEQYF.

This clonotype was detected once. The gene calls are TRBV6-2 or TRBV6-3 and TRBJ2-3, with 7 positions matching TRBD1. Trimming removed 2 bases from V and 1 base from J; junction bases left unmatched: 15. From germline, CDR1 is MNHEY and CDR2 SVGEGT. The CDR3 spans 19 residues. The CDR3 protein is CASSYRDRNTGRRTDTQYF. DNA for the CDR3: TGTGCCAGCAGTTACCGGGACAGAAACACGGGGCGGCGCACAGATACGCAGTATTTT.

This clonotype was observed a handful of times. The chain has TRBV7-6 and TRBJ2-7, with 10 positions matching TRBD2. Unmatched junction bases numbered 1, after V lost 5 bases and J lost 3 bases. This CDR3 comprises 13 residues. Germline loops: CDR1 SGHVS, CDR2 FNYEAQ. This CDR3 reads CASSRTSGYEQYF. CDR3 nucleotides: TGTGCCAGCAGCCGGACTAGCGGCTACGAGCAGTACTTC.

V gene TRBV6-8 combines with J gene TRBJ2-5; 8 bases align to TRBD1. J lost 1 base, V lost 6 bases, and 7 bases had no gene match. There are 15 residues in the CDR3. CDR1 and CDR2 from the germline V gene are MNHGY and SAAAGT. The CDR3 region is CASSTRTGPQETQYF. In nucleotides, the CDR3 is TGTGCCAGCAGCACCAGGACAGGGCCCCAAGAGACCCAGTACTTC.

The chain recombines TRBV20-1 with TRBJ1-3; 7 nucleotides line up with TRBD1. CDR1 and CDR2 from the germline V gene are DFQATT and SNEGSKA (reference sequence). V lost 2 bases, J lost 4 bases, and 11 bases stayed unmatched. The CDR3 totals 16 residues. This chain's CDR3 is CSARSARTGDGNTIYF. CDR3 sequence (DNA): TGCAGTGCTAGATCGGCCCGTACAGGGGACGGAAACACCATATATTTT.

At least ten counts were recorded for this clonotype. The CDR3 loop is CASSLGTVSLPQHF. The CDR3 DNA is TGTGCCAGCAGCTTAGGGACCGTTTCCCTGCCCCAGCATTTT. J is TRBJ1-5 and V is TRBV7-2, with D hard to call. V lost 1 base and J 9 bases, leaving 13 bases between the germline ends. CDR1 SGHTA and CDR2 FQGNSA come from the germline V gene. The CDR3 has 14 residues.